The 32 T cell receptor beta chains presented below share a single source sample, sequenced in a study of blood T cells in healthy people across ages. Together with a sample-barcoded 5' primer, a J-beta primer mix was included in a second PCR lasting about 6 to 11 cycles. TCRdb called the 5' RACE reads again in MiXCR, with one record for every CDR3 protein. This table has about 640,000 distinct CDR3 sequences, 25% to 35% appearing once. The sequencing sample was made of blood. Receptor source: a woman of 80 years or more in good health.

V and J are TRBV30 and TRBJ1-1; D may be TRBD1 (5 bases). This CDR3 is 10 amino acids long. Germline CDR1 is GTSNPN and CDR2 is SVGIG (reference sequence). V gave up 5 bases and J gave up 6 bases, with 7 bases separating them. CDR3 amino acids: CAWWGSEAFF. The CDR3 nucleotides read TGTGCCTGGTGGGGCTCTGAAGCTTTCTTT.

The table lists this clonotype with many counts. One base away lies a much larger clone, so this may be a sequencing read error. The rearrangement joins TRBV18 to TRBJ2-5; D remains ambiguous. The ends were cut back, 0 bases at V and 5 bases at J, with 10 bases in the middle. This CDR3 is 14 amino acids long. Germline CDR1 and CDR2: KGHSH and LQKENI. CDR3 amino acids: CASSPPVLRETQYF. CDR3 DNA: TGTGCCAGCTCACCACCGGTGTTACGGGAGACCCAGTACTTC.

The chain is built from TRBV30 and TRBJ1-6, with unresolved D. CDR1 is GTSNPN and CDR2 is SVGIG in the germline V gene (reference sequence). This CDR3 comprises 16 residues. Trimming took 0 bases from V and 0 from J, leaving 9 bases between them. The CDR3: CAWSVPRSSYNSPLHF. In DNA, the CDR3 is TGTGCCTGGAGTGTACCAAGGAGCTCCTATAATTCACCCCTCCACTTT.

The sample holds many counts of this clonotype. This chain uses TRBV6-1 with TRBJ2-1, with TRBD1 matching over 8 bases. The ends lost 10 bases at V and 6 bases at J; junction bases unmatched: 5. Germline loops: CDR1 MNHNS, CDR2 SASEGT. The CDR3 sequence is 12 residues long. Written as DNA, the CDR3 is TGTGCCACCAGGGGACAGGCCAATGAGCAGTTCTTC. As protein: CATRGQANEQFF.

J is TRBJ2-3 and V is TRBV25-1; D unresolved. The germline V gene has CDR1 MGHDK and CDR2 SYGVNS. Trimming removed 7 bases from V and 1 base from J, with 6 bases in between. This CDR3 has 12 residues. The CDR3, as DNA: TGTGCCAGCAATAAGGGCACAGATACGCAGTATTTT. Encoded protein: CASNKGTDTQYF.

In regard to this clonotype: The conserved final phenylalanine or tryptophan is absent from the CDR3, which likely points to a read error. This chain links TRBV5-1 with TRBJ2-3; 11 positions match TRBD2. Germline-derived CDR1 and CDR2 are SGHRS and YFSETQ. This CDR3 is 19 amino acids long. CDR3 amino acids: CDSSARASSGGLSTGTQYL. The CDR3 bases are TGCGACAGCAGCGCACGGGCCTCTAGCGGGGGGCTTAGCACAGGTACGCAGTATTTG.

The V and J genes are TRBV6-1 and TRBJ1-1; 12 nucleotides line up with TRBD1. This CDR3 has 18 amino acids. Germline V gives CDR1 MNHNS, CDR2 SASEGT. The trim removed 4 bases at V and 1 base at J, leaving 10 bases unmatched. The CDR3 region is CASSAGRGQGARNTEAFF. DNA for the CDR3: TGTGCCAGCAGTGCGGGCCGGGGACAGGGGGCAAGGAACACTGAAGCTTTCTTT.

As concerns this clonotype: This sequence may be a read error, since a much larger clone differs from it by one base. The chain combines TRBV5-1 with TRBJ2-1, with D possibly being TRBD2 (5 bases). V was trimmed by 4 bases and J by 8 bases, leaving 16 bases between them. Germline lookup yields CDR1 SGHRS and CDR2 YFSETQ. CDR3 length equals 14 residues. CDR3 sequence (DNA): TGCGCCAGCAGCCTGCTGACGGGATACGATGAGCAGTTCTTC. This encodes CASSLLTGYDEQFF.

The chain joins TRBV15 to TRBJ1-1; D gene unclear. This CDR3 has 15 residues. CDR1 and CDR2 (germline): LNHNV, YYDKDF (reference sequence). Trimming pared 0 bases from V and 8 bases from J, leaving 16 bases between. The CDR3 loop reads CATSRDQPGEGEAFF. The CDR3 DNA reads as TGTGCCACCAGCAGAGACCAACCGGGAGAAGGGGAAGCTTTCTTT.

This clonotype occurred many times. V is TRBV15 and J is TRBJ1-2; D is unresolved. Germline CDR1 reads LNHNV; CDR2 reads YYDKDF (reference sequence). This CDR3 is 14 amino acids long. The V and J ends lost 0 bases and 8 bases respectively, with 13 bases between them. The CDR3 protein is CATSRDDKGYGYTF. The CDR3 bases are TGTGCCACCAGCAGAGATGACAAGGGCTACGGCTACACCTTC.

This clonotype was detected a few times. A much more abundant neighbour one base away suggests this may be a read error. The chain carries TRBV7-9 and TRBJ2-5, with D unresolved. V gave up 3 bases and J gave up 11 bases, with 16 bases separating them. CDR3 length equals 13 residues. Germline loops: CDR1 SEHNR, CDR2 FQNEAQ (reference sequence). The CDR3 coding sequence is TGTGCCAGCAGCTTCTCCCTAGACAATGAGCAGTACTTC. Protein: CASSFSLDNEQYF.

This clonotype showed up many times. This chain joins TRBV28 and TRBJ2-5, with 15 bases fitting TRBD2. J lost 0 bases, V lost 5 bases, and 7 bases had no gene match. The CDR3 sequence is 18 residues long. Germline values: CDR1 MDHEN, CDR2 SYDVKM. CDR3 DNA: TGTGCCAGCAGTCCCTCCGGGACTAGCGGGGGGTACCAAGAGACCCAGTACTTC. Translating gives CASSPSGTSGGYQETQYF.

This clonotype was picked up many times. The chain combines TRBV6-5 with TRBJ2-5; perhaps TRBD1 as D (6 bases). This CDR3 comprises 15 residues. The germline V gene encodes CDR1 MNHEY and CDR2 SVGAGI. Between the trimmed V and J ends, which lost 2 bases and 2 bases, there was a span of 12 bases. The CDR3 nucleotides read TGTGCCAGCAGTTACACAAGGACAGCTCAAGAGACCCAGTACTTC. It codes for CASSYTRTAQETQYF.

Comment on this clonotype: One end of the junction is discordant with germline, which a read error may explain. The gene calls are TRBV12-3 or TRBV12-4 and TRBJ2-3; TRBD2 is a possible D gene (6 bases). The CDR3 contains 15 residues. The CDR3 nucleotides read TGTGCCAGCAGTTTAAAGCGGGTAGACGCAGATACGCGGTATTTT. Amino acids: CASSLKRVDADTRYF.

Only a few counts were recorded for this clonotype. It may be a read error: a sequence one base away is much more abundant. CDR3 loop: CASSGAPARANEQYF. The CDR3 coding sequence is TGTGCCAGCAGTGGCGCCCCGGCAAGGGCCAATGAGCAGTACTTC. This chain joins TRBV2 and TRBJ2-5, with D uncertain. CDR3 length equals 15 residues. The germline gives CDR1 SNHLY, CDR2 FYNNEI. The V gene lost 4 bases and the J gene lost 11 bases, with 23 bases spanning the gap. The entire variable domain, with the rest obtained from reference TRBV2 and TRBJ2-5, is as follows: EPEVTQTPSHQVTQMGQEVILRCVPISNHLYFYWYRQILGQKVEFLVSFYNNEISEKSEIFDDQFSVERPDGSNFTLKIRSTKLEDSAMYFCASSGAPARANEQYFGPGTRLLVL.

The genes are TRBV14 and TRBJ1-1; no clear D gene. The germline V gene encodes CDR1 SGHDN and CDR2 FVKESK. The CDR3 extends over 13 amino acids. Trimming shortened V by 4 bases and J by 5 bases, and 11 bases separated the two germline ends. This CDR3 is CASSRHEVTEAFF. Here the CDR3 DNA reads TGTGCCAGCAGCCGCCATGAGGTAACTGAAGCTTTCTTT.

Regarding this clonotype: One base away lies a much larger clone, so this may be a sequencing read error. The chain has TRBV20-1 and TRBJ2-7; D may be TRBD2 (6 bases). Germline CDR1 reads DFQATT; CDR2 reads SNEGSKA (reference sequence). The CDR3 contains 14 residues. Trimming took off 0 bases at V and 4 bases at J, with 13 bases between the two ends. CDR3 sequence: CSARDSSAGYEQYF. The CDR3 bases are TGCAGTGCTAGAGATTCCTCAGCGGGTTACGAGCAGTACTTC.

Here the CDR3 DNA reads TGCGCCAGCTACTCTGCGATGGGGGTCGGGGAGCTGTTTTTT. Translation gives CASYSAMGVGELFF. V and J are TRBV5-1 and TRBJ2-2, with D perhaps TRBD1 or TRBD2 (5 bases each). V was cut by 7 bases and J by 7 bases, with 17 bases left in between. CDR1 is SGHRS, CDR2 YFSETQ, per germline. CDR3 length equals 14 residues. The full variable domain, rest sourced from reference TRBV5-1 and TRBJ2-2, is KAGVTQTPRYLIKTRGQQVTLSCSPISGHRSVSWYQQTPGQGLQFLFEYFSETQRNKGNFPGRFSGRQFSNSRSEMNVSTLELGDSALYLCASYSAMGVGELFFGEGSRLTVL.

The table lists this clonotype with many counts. The chain links TRBV12-3 or TRBV12-4 to TRBJ1-5, with a weak D call TRBD1 (5 bases). Trimming left V 1 base short and J 9 bases short, with 13 bases between. The CDR3 sequence is 14 residues long. The CDR3 loop is CASSLGAGSAPQHF. The CDR3 coding sequence is TGTGCCAGCAGTTTAGGGGCAGGGTCCGCGCCCCAGCATTTT.

Details on this clonotype: This sequence may be a read error, since a much larger clone differs from it by one base. This rearrangement joins TRBV6-5 to TRBJ2-5, with D unclear. Germline V gene sequence: CDR1 MNHEY, CDR2 SVGAGI. The CDR3 consists of 16 residues. V lost 5 bases to trimming and J lost 11 bases, with 27 bases between them. The CDR3: CASSRAGGSVYNEQYF. The CDR3 nucleotides are TGTGCCAGCAGTAGGGCCGGCGGTTCAGTGTACAATGAGCAGTACTTC.

The sample holds many counts of this clonotype. This chain joins TRBV12-3 or TRBV12-4 and TRBJ2-1; 11 positions agree with TRBD2. The CDR3 has 14 amino acids. The trim removed 7 bases at V and 9 bases at J, leaving 8 bases unmatched. Written as DNA, the CDR3 is TGTGCCAGCATCATTAGCGGGGGGGCGTTTGAGCAGTTCTTC. Translation: CASIISGGAFEQFF.

Many counts were recorded for this clonotype. The CDR3 bases are TGCGCCAGCAGCCAAGGGACAGGCCGTACCTACGAGCAGTACTTC. This codes for CASSQGTGRTYEQYF. The genes are TRBV4-1 and TRBJ2-7; TRBD1 matches 7 bases. The V gene end was trimmed by 1 base and the J gene end by 2 bases; junction bases not matched to a gene: 5. CDR3 length: 15 amino acids. The V gene's germline CDR1 is MGHRA and CDR2 YSYEKL.

This clonotype was counted ten times or more. The V gene is TRBV11-2, the J gene TRBJ2-5; TRBD1 agrees at 8 bases. The germline V gene has CDR1 SGHAT and CDR2 FQNNGV. The CDR3 has 14 amino acids. J was trimmed by 1 base and V by 6 bases; bases with no gene match: 4. CDR3 DNA: TGTGCCAGCAGTCCTACAGGGGGCCAAGAGACCCAGTACTTC. Its protein product is CASSPTGGQETQYF. Variable domain in full (rest from reference TRBV11-2 and TRBJ2-5): EAGVAQSPRYKIIEKRQSVAFWCNPISGHATLYWYQQILGQGPKLLIQFQNNGVVDDSQLPKDRFSAERLKGVDSTLKIQPAKLEDSAVYLCASSPTGGQETQYFGPGTRLLVL.

The sample holds a few counts of this clonotype. CDR3 nucleotides: TGTGCCAGCAGCGTAAGGGGGCTGCCCGGGGAGCTGTTTTTT. Translating it yields CASSVRGLPGELFF. The V gene is TRBV9, the J gene TRBJ2-2; TRBD1 agrees at 7 bases. CDR3 length: 14 residues. V shed 1 base and J 6 bases; nucleotides not matched to a gene: 3. Germline CDR1 SGDLS, CDR2 YYNGEE.

This clonotype showed up many times. The rearrangement links TRBV7-9 to TRBJ2-5, with D unresolved. The DNA end favors TRBJ2-7, so the J call may be wrong. CDR1 SEHNR and CDR2 FQNEAQ come from the germline V gene (reference sequence). This CDR3 has 13 residues. The CDR3 region has the DNA TGTGCCAGCACCGAGGACGGTTCCAACGAGCAGTACTTC. Translated, it gives CASTEDGSNEQYF.

This clonotype occurred many times. V and J are TRBV28 and TRBJ2-5; either TRBD1 or TRBD2 may supply D (5 bases each). Germline assignment: CDR1 MDHEN and CDR2 SYDVKM. V was cut by 5 bases and J by 4 bases, with 14 bases left in between. This CDR3 comprises 14 residues. This chain's CDR3 is CASSPPGTLETQYF. CDR3 bases: TGTGCCAGCAGTCCTCCCGGGACCCTAGAGACCCAGTACTTC.

On this clonotype: A much larger clone lies one base from this, so it may be a read error. The chain has TRBV6-1 and TRBJ1-2, with a tentative D call TRBD1 (6 bases). From germline, CDR1 is MNHNS and CDR2 SASEGT. V lost 6 bases, J lost 5 bases, and 19 bases lay in between. The CDR3 has 15 amino acids. CDR3 coding DNA: TGTGCCAGCAGCAGGGGAAGGGGGGACCGGTATGGCTACACCTTC. It encodes CASSRGRGDRYGYTF.

Concerning this clonotype: A much larger clonotype is one base distant, so this may be a read error. The chain links TRBV20-1 to TRBJ2-7; 11 positions agree with TRBD2. The CDR3 sequence is 15 residues long. CDR1 is DFQATT and CDR2 is SNEGSKA in the germline V gene (reference sequence). CDR3 nucleotide sequence: TGCCGTGCTCCAAAACTAGCGGGGGCCCCCTACGAGCAGTACTTC. Translation gives CRAPKLAGAPYEQYF.

On this clonotype itself: A much more abundant neighbour one base away suggests this may be a read error. The chain combines TRBV11-2 with TRBJ2-3; D unclear. This CDR3 is built from 14 residues. The germline CDR1 and CDR2 sequences are SGHAT and FQNNGV. V lost 3 bases to trimming and J lost 2 bases, with 9 bases between them. This CDR3 is CASSLYAVTDTQYF. The CDR3 DNA reads TGTGCCAGCAGCTTGTACGCAGTCACAGATACGCAGTATTTT.

This clonotype has at least ten counts. This chain joins TRBV7-7 and TRBJ2-1, with TRBD2 as a possible D gene (6 bases). The germline V gene has CDR1 SSHAT and CDR2 FNYEAQ (reference sequence). There are 13 residues in the CDR3. V lost 2 bases to trimming and J lost 10 bases, with 12 bases between them. This CDR3 reads CASSLRRELEQFF. The DNA of the CDR3 is TGTGCCAGCAGCTTACGCCGGGAGCTCGAGCAGTTCTTC. Using reference TRBV7-7 and TRBJ2-1 for the parts outside the CDR3, the full variable domain is GAGVSQSPRYKVTKRGQDVTLRCDPISSHATLYWYQQALGQGPEFLTYFNYEAQPDKSGLPSDRFSAERPEGSISTLTIQRTEQRDSAMYRCASSLRRELEQFFGPGTRLTVL.

As concerns this clonotype: Here the CDR3 omits its conserved ending phenylalanine or tryptophan, so a read error is the likely source. The J gene is TRBJ2-4, the V gene TRBV5-6; no reliable D call. This CDR3 has 14 amino acids. Germline values: CDR1 SGHDT, CDR2 YYEEEE. DNA for the CDR3: TGTACCAGCAGCTTGTTTGGGGTTGGGGACATTCAGTACGTC. It specifies CTSSLFGVGDIQYV.

The V call is TRBV6-5, the J call TRBJ2-7; TRBD1 agrees at 7 bases. With 7 bases clipped from V and 3 bases from J, the junction kept 12 bases outside the gene matches. The CDR3 extends over 15 amino acids. CDR1 and CDR2 (germline): MNHEY, SVGAGI. The CDR3 protein is CASTGPGQSFYEQYF. The CDR3 region has the DNA TGTGCCAGCACGGGTCCGGGACAGAGCTTCTACGAGCAGTACTTC.